This T cell receptor beta chain is drawn from a study of blood T cell repertoires in COVID-19. In the study overall: The United States, Italy and Spain were the sources of the acute and convalescent COVID-19 samples. PBMCs, B-cell-depleted T cells, or T cells were the source of the cDNA or gDNA that made up the material.

CDR1 is SGDLS and CDR2 is YYNGEE in the germline V gene. This CDR3 region has 15 residues. The V gene lost 0 bases and the J gene lost 8 bases, with 14 bases spanning the gap. Profiling relied on immunoSEQ multiplex PCR, and the TCRdb table lists in-frame clones only, not all of them. This sample yields some 48,000 clones, of which about 86% are seen a single time; roughly two fifths belongs to the top ten. The rearrangement joins TRBV9 to TRBJ1-4; the D gene is possibly TRBD1 (6 bases). The TCR sequence derives from a human donor in a cohort sampled during active COVID-19. Material: peripheral blood. The CDR3 bases are TGTGCCAGCAGCGTAGGAGGCAGGGGCTACGAAAAACTGTTTTTT. Protein: CASSVGGRGYEKLFF.